What follows is one TCR beta chain and its context. There is no known antigen for this receptor. No quality values exist for individual bases; no much larger clone is one base distant. The CDR3 numbers 16 residues from cysteine through phenylalanine. The DNA shown is the 48-base CDR3, in frame from base 1. V is shortened by 0 bases, J by 0 bases, and the region joining them spans 9 bases. Looking up the germline V gene yields CDR1 LGHNA and CDR2 YSLEER. Library construction relied on the immunoSEQ multiplex PCR assay. T cell repertoires were profiled by deep sequencing of rearranged TCR beta loci, alongside multiparametric flow cytometry. The immuneACCESS repertoire file appears here via TCRdb, limited to in-frame rearrangements. These files lack a portion of the clones; in checked studies, under half of the deficit traces to unresolved V genes, and the cause of the others is not known. This sample holds approximately 25,000 clones; about 82% were observed only once. Over 20% of the sample goes to the ten largest clones.

This record comes from a study of lymphopenia after photon versus proton radiotherapy (dated by TCRdb to about 2019). As for the study more broadly: Photon and proton radiation therapy were compared by the study for their immunological effects in patients with gastrointestinal tumors who developed high-grade lymphopenia. A cohort of approximately 20 patients with gastrointestinal tumors who received either photon or proton therapy and subsequently developed lymphopenia was included. The study was designed to characterize how the impact on the immune system differs between the two radiation modalities.

The study at large found these results: During treatment, patients who received photon therapy lost naive T cells and TCR diversity and gained effector/memory populations, whereas patients who received proton therapy remained relatively stable. The survival association was examined only in patients who died, and the authors described better survival with proton therapy as a possibility, not as a demonstrated result. After the lymphocyte count nadir, photon-treated repertoires showed oligoclonal expansion, especially of CD8+ Temra cells, which drove the drop in diversity. Across the cohort, a larger post-nadir drop in TCR diversity was inversely correlated with overall survival time among patients who died.

The TCR comes from a woman between 65 and 79 years old with pancreatic cancer. This chain is built from TRBV4-3 and TRBJ1-3; the D gene identity is not certain. This material consisted of peripheral blood, taken from a patient treated with proton-based radiotherapy. The nucleotide sequence is given as TGCGCCAGCAGCCAAGAGTTGTTATACTCTGGAAACACCATATATTTT. It encodes CASSQELLYSGNTIYF.